These T cell receptor beta chains were read from a single sample in a study of cytotoxic CD8 clonotypes in ibrutinib-treated CLL. TCRdb's copy holds only in-frame clones and misses some; the assay was immunoSEQ multiplex PCR. Found here are 270,000 or so clones, about 72% of them singletons; the top ten hold around 5.1%. This specimen was PBMCs, taken at disease progression, from a patient treated with ibrutinib. Receptors were obtained from a human donor with chronic lymphocytic leukemia. The CDR3 runs from the conserved cysteine through the conserved F or W. Fields, in order: V gene, CDR3 protein.

>TRBV28
CASSSGGAGRNEQFF
>TRBV28
CASSQRPDTQYF
>TRBV9
CASSVPANPREGDGTDTQYF
>TRBV19
CASSSPGPYEQYF
>TRBV6-1
CASSEGLVLGPLYNEQFF
>TRBV13
CASSPDRVIGEAFF
>TRBV6-1
CASSEVVVGGLGPYNEQFF
>TRBV28
CASRFWRTGGSQPQHF
>TRBV5-6
CASSGGTWGEKLFF
>TRBV11-2
CASSSVRERGIQYF
>TRBV5-1
CASSLGNRGSREKLFF
>TRBV28
CASSRGGNRNTEAFF
>TRBV7-9
CASRQTSEGPYEQYF
>TRBV10-3
CAISGRQRSSYEQYF